This T cell receptor (beta chain) was observed in a study of blood T cell repertoires in COVID-19. Study-level information: Sources were T cells, B-cell-depleted T cells, or PBMCs; the material itself was cDNA or gDNA.

Germline-derived CDR1 and CDR2 are SGHRS and YFSETQ. The CDR3 sequence is 13 residues long. Trimming removed 0 bases from V and 6 bases from J, with 10 bases in between. Produced via immunoSEQ multiplex PCR; TCRdb's table is partial and in-frame only. The sample includes some 250,000 clones, 70% to 90% of them seen just once. The rearrangement joins TRBV5-1 to TRBJ2-7; tentatively, D is TRBD2 (6 bases). The TCR was taken from a woman aged 45-60 years who had recovered from COVID-19. Source material: PBMCs or T cells enriched from blood (not recorded which). CDR3 protein: CASSLGREFEQYF. For the CDR3, the DNA is TGCGCCAGCAGCTTGGGCCGGGAGTTCGAGCAGTACTTC.